The TCR beta chain under discussion was sequenced for a study of neurological immune-mediated disorders. This clonotype was found many times. The antigen remains undetermined. The study's findings and limits: The most TCR clonal expansion was seen in HTLV-1-associated myelopathy, and the least was seen in multiple sclerosis, which fell below healthy controls. Association of the multiple sclerosis repertoire cluster with clinical or MRI features was not observed for any feature. According to phylogenetic grouping, one related-CDR3 cluster, a possible signature, contained the repertoires of 18 of 34 multiple sclerosis patients.

The making of cDNA relied on 5'RACE with 10-nucleotide random UMIs. TCRdb ran MiXCR on the 5' RACE reads and lists one entry per CDR3 protein. The profile shows more than 35,000 distinct CDR3 sequences, around 3.3% of them singletons. Sample: PBMCs. The source is a woman aged 45 to 65 with multiple sclerosis.

The CDR3 nucleotides read TGTGCCAGCAGTGAACCCAGGGGACTCTCTGGAAACACCATATATTTT. Translating it yields CASSEPRGLSGNTIYF. The chain recombines TRBV25-1 with TRBJ1-3; D may be TRBD1 (6 bases). Trimming shortened V by 2 bases and J by 0 bases, and 11 bases separated the two germline ends. Germline assignment: CDR1 MGHDK and CDR2 SYGVNS. The CDR3 runs to 16 residues.